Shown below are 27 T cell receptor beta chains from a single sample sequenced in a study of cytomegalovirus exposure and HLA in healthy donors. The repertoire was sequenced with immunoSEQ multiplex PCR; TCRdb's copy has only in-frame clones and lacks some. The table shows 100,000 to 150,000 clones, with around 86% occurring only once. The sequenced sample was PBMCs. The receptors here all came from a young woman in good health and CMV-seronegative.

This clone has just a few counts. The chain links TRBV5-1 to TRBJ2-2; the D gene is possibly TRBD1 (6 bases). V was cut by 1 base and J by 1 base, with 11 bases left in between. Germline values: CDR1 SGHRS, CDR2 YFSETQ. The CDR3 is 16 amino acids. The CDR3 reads CASSLQKQGNTGELFF. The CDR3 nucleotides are TGCGCCAGCAGCTTGCAGAAACAGGGGAACACCGGGGAGCTGTTTTTT.

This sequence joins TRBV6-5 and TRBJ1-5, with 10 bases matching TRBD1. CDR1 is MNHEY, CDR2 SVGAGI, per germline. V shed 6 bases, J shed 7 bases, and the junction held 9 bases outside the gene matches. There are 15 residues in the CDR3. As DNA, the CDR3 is TGTGCCAGCAGCCGGGACAGGGGAGAAGGCCAGCCCCAGCATTTT. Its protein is CASSRDRGEGQPQHF.

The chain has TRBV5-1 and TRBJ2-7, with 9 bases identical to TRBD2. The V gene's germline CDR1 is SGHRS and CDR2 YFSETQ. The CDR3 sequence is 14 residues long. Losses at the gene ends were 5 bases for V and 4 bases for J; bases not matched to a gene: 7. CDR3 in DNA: TGCGCCAGCAGGAGGGCGGGAGGGCCATACGAGCAGTACTTC. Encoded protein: CASRRAGGPYEQYF.

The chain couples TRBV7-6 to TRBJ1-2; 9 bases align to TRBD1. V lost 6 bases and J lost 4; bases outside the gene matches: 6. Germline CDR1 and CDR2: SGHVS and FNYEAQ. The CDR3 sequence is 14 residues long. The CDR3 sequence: CASSTGQGIYGYTF. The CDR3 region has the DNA TGTGCCAGCAGTACGGGACAGGGTATCTATGGCTACACCTTC. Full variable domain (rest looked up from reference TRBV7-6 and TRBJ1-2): GAGVSQSPRYKVTKRGQDVALRCDPISGHVSLYWYRQALGQGPEFLTYFNYEAQQDKSGLPNDRFSAERPEGSISTLTIQRTEQRDSAMYRCASSTGQGIYGYTFGSGTRLTVV.

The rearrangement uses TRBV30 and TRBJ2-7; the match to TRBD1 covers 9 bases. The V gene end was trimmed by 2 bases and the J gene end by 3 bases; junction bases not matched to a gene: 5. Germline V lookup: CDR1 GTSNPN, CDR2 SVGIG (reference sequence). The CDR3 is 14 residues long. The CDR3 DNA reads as TGTGCCTGGAGTCCCGGGACAGGGAACTACGAGCAGTACTTC. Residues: CAWSPGTGNYEQYF.

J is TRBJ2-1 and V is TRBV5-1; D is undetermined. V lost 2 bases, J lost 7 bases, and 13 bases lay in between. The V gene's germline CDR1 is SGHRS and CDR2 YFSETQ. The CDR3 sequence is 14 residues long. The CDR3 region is CASSFLVITNEQFF. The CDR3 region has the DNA TGCGCCAGCAGCTTCTTAGTAATAACTAATGAGCAGTTCTTC.

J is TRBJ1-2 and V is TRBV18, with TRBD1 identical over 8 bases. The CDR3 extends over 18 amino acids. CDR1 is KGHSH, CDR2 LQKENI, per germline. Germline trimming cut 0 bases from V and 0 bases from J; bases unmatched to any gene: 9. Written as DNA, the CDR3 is TGTGCCAGCTCACCACCGGGGCAGGGGGCTCGACCTAACTATGGCTACACCTTC. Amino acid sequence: CASSPPGQGARPNYGYTF.

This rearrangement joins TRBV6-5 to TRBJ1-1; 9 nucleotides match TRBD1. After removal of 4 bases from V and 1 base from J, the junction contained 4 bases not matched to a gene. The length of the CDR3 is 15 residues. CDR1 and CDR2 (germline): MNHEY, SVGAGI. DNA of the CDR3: TGTGCCAGCAGTTCGACAGGGGGGAGGAACACTGAAGCTTTCTTT. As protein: CASSSTGGRNTEAFF.

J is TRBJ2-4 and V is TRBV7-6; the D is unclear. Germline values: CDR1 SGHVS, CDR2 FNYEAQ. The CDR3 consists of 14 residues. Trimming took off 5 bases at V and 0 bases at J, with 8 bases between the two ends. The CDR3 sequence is CASSPSLAKNIQYF. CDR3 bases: TGTGCCAGCAGCCCGTCCCTAGCCAAAAACATTCAGTACTTC.

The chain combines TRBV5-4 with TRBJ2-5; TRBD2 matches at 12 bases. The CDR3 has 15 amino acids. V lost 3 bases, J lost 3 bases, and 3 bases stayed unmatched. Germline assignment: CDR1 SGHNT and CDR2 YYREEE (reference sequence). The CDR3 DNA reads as TGTGCCAGCAGCTCTAGCGGGAGGGCCGAAGAGACCCAGTACTTC. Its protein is CASSSSGRAEETQYF.

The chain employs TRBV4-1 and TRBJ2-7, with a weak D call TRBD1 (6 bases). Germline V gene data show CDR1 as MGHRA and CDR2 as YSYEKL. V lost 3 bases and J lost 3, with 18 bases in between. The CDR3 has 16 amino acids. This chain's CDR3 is CASSQHPAGVGYEQYF. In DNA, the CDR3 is TGCGCCAGCAGCCAGCACCCGGCAGGGGTGGGCTACGAGCAGTACTTC.

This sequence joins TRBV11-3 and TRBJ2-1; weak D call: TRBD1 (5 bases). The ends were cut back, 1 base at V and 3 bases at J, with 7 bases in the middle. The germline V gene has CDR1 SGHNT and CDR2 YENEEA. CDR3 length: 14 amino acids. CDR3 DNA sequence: TGTGCCAGCAGCTTAGGACAGAGCTACAATGAGCAGTTCTTC. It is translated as CASSLGQSYNEQFF.

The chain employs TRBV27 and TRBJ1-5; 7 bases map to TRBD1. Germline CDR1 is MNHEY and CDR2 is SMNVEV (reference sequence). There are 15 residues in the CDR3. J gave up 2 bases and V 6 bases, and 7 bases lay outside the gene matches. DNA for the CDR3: TGTGCCAGCAGATCCGACAGGGTTGGCAATCAGCCCCAGCATTTT. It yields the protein CASRSDRVGNQPQHF.

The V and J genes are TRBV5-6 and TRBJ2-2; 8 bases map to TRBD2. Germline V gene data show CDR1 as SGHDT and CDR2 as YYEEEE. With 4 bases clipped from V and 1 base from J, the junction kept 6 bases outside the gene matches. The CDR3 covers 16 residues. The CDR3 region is CASSLVSGRNTGELFF. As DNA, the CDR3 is TGTGCCAGCAGCCTCGTGAGCGGGAGGAACACCGGGGAGCTGTTTTTT.

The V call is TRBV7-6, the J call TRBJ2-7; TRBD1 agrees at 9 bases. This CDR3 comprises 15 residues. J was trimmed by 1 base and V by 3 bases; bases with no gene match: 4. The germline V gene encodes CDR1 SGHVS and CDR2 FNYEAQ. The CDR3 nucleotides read TGTGCCAGCAGCTTGGGGACAGGGACTTCCTACGAGCAGTACTTC. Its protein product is CASSLGTGTSYEQYF.

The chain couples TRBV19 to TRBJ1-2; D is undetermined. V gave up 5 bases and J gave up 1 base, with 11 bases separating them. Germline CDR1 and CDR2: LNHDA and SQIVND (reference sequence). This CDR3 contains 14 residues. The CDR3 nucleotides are TGTGCCAGTAGTTCGGAGGAGGTTAACTATGGCTACACCTTC. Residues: CASSSEEVNYGYTF.

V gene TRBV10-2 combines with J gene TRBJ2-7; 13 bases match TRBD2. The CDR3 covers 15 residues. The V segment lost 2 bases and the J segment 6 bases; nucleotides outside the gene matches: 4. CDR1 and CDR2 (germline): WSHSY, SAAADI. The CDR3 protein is CASSEGLAGVSEQYF. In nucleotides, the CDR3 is TGCGCCAGCAGTGAGGGACTAGCGGGAGTTTCCGAGCAGTACTTC.

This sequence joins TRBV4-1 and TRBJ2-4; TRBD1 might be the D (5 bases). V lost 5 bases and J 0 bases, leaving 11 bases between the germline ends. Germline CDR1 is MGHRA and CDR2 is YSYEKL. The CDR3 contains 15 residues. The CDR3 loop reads CASSATGLAKNIQYF. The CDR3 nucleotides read TGCGCCAGCAGCGCCACAGGTCTAGCCAAAAACATTCAGTACTTC.

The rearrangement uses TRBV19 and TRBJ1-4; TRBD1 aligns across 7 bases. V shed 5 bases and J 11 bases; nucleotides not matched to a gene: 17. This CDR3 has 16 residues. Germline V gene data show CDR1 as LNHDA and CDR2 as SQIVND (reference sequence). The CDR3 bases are TGTGCCAGTAGTTGGATCCGGGAGACAGGGATACGTAAACTGTTTTTT. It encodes CASSWIRETGIRKLFF.

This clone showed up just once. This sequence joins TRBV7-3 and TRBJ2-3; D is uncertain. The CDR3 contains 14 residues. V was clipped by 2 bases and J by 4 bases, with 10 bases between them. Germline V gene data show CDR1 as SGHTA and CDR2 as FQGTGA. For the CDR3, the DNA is TGTGCCAGCAGCTTACTCGGTTCCGCAGATACGCAGTATTTT. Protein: CASSLLGSADTQYF.

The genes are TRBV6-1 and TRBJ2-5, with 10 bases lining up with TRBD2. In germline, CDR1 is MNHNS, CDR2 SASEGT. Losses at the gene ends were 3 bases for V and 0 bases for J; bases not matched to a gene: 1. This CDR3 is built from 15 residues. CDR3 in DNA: TGTGCCAGCAGTGAGCTAGCGGGAGACCAAGAGACCCAGTACTTC. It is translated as CASSELAGDQETQYF.

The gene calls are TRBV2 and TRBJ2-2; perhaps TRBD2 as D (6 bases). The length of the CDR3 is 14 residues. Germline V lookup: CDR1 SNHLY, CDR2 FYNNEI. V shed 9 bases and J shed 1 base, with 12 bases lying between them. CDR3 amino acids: CARKFSGNTGELFF. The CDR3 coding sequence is TGTGCCAGGAAGTTTAGCGGGAACACCGGGGAGCTGTTTTTT.

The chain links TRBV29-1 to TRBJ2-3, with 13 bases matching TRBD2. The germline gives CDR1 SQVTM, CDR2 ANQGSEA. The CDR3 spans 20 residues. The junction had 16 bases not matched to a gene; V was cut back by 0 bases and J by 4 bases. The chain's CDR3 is CSVEDPQLAGGPSYSDTQYF. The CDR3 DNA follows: TGCAGCGTTGAAGATCCTCAACTAGCGGGAGGGCCCTCGTATTCAGATACGCAGTATTTT.

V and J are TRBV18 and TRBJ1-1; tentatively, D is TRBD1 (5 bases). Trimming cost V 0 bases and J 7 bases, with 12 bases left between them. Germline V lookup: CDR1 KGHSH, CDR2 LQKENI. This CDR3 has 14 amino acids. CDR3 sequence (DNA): TGTGCCAGCTCACCACCGACAGACATCTATGAAGCTTTCTTT. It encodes CASSPPTDIYEAFF.

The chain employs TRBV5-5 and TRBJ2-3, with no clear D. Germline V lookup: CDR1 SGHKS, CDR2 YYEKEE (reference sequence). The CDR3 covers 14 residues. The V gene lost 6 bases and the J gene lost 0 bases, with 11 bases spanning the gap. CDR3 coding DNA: TGTGCCAGCATACTCGACACTAGCACAGATACGCAGTATTTT. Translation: CASILDTSTDTQYF.

The CDR3 reads CASSLREGSTDTQYF. Written as DNA, the CDR3 is TGTGCCAGCAGCTTGCGGGAGGGCAGCACAGATACGCAGTATTTT. The chain combines TRBV7-2 with TRBJ2-3; 9 positions agree with TRBD2. The germline V gene encodes CDR1 SGHTA and CDR2 FQGNSA. The length of the CDR3 is 15 residues. The V segment lost 3 bases and the J segment 0 bases; nucleotides outside the gene matches: 1.

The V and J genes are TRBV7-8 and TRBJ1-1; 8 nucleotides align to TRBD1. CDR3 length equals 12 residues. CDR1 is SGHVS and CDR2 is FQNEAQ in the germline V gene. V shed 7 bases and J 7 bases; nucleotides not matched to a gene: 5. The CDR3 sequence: CASTVDRGEAFF. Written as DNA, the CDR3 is TGTGCCAGCACCGTAGACAGGGGTGAAGCTTTCTTT.